This TCR beta chain was obtained from a study of blood T cell repertoires in COVID-19. Study-wide context: Samples taken during acute and convalescent COVID-19 were collected in the United States, Italy and Spain. PBMCs, B-cell-depleted T cells, or T cells were the source of the cDNA or gDNA that made up the material.

Per the original methods: Amplification of reference gene primers provided the estimated nucleated cell counts. Libraries were prepared by immunoSEQ multiplex PCR; TCRdb keeps only in-frame clonotypes and omits some of them. That table is the source of V, J and clone size, and D and trimming were worked out from the DNA. The sample consists of 250,000 or so clones, about nine tenths of them appearing once. The CDR3 consists of 15 residues. V was pared by 4 bases and J by 5 bases, with 8 bases of the junction left unmatched. Germline V gives CDR1 PRHDT, CDR2 FYEKMQ (reference sequence). The sample comprised peripheral blood. V is TRBV13 and J is TRBJ1-1; 9 positions match TRBD1. The receptor comes from a woman aged 40 to 55 who had recovered from COVID-19. CDR3 DNA: TGTGCCAGCAGCTCCCGGGACAGGGCAAGAACTGAAGCTTTCTTT. Protein product: CASSSRDRARTEAFF.